This is a list of T cell receptor beta chains from one sample in a study of blood T cell repertoires in COVID-19. Produced via immunoSEQ multiplex PCR; TCRdb's table is partial and in-frame only. The sample lists 300,000 to 400,000 clones, approximately 84% occurring once. The sequenced sample consisted of PBMCs or T cells enriched from blood (not recorded which). The receptors were sampled from a woman between 25 and 40 years old who had recovered from COVID-19. Both conserved end residues are part of each CDR3. A D gene is named only where the DNA matches it firmly. A row's size may be missing; if present it is once, few, many or a size class.

v_call: TRBV6-2/TRBV6-3
clone_size: .
d_call: .
j_call: TRBJ1-2
cdr3_aa: CASSYRGSNYGYTF
cdr3_nt: TGTGCCAGCAGTTACCGAGGGTCCAACTATGGCTACACCTTC

v_call: TRBV2
clone_size: .
d_call: .
j_call: TRBJ2-7
cdr3_aa: CASSEGRAGEQYF
cdr3_nt: TGTGCCAGCAGTGAAGGAAGGGCGGGGGAGCAGTACTTC

v_call: TRBV7-6
clone_size: .
d_call: TRBD2
j_call: TRBJ2-1
cdr3_aa: CASSVERGGPNEQFF
cdr3_nt: TGTGCCAGCAGCGTAGAGCGGGGGGGCCCTAATGAGCAGTTCTTC

v_call: TRBV25-1
clone_size: once
d_call: TRBD1
j_call: TRBJ1-4
cdr3_aa: CASSPPGTANEKLFF
cdr3_nt: TGTGCCAGCAGTCCACCGGGGACAGCTAATGAAAAACTGTTTTTT

v_call: TRBV3-1/TRBV3-2
clone_size: .
d_call: .
j_call: TRBJ2-5
cdr3_aa: CASSQERVETQYF
cdr3_nt: TGTGCCAGCAGCCAGGAGAGGGTAGAGACCCAGTACTTC

v_call: TRBV29-1
clone_size: .
d_call: .
j_call: TRBJ2-3
cdr3_aa: CSVALAPDTQYF
cdr3_nt: TGCAGCGTTGCACTAGCTCCAGATACGCAGTATTTT

v_call: TRBV29-1
clone_size: .
d_call: .
j_call: TRBJ1-1
cdr3_aa: CSVVEQNTEAFF
cdr3_nt: TGCAGCGTTGTGGAGCAGAACACTGAAGCTTTCTTT

v_call: TRBV18
clone_size: .
d_call: TRBD1
j_call: TRBJ1-6
cdr3_aa: CASSPGQGANSPLHF
cdr3_nt: TGTGCCAGCTCACCGGGACAGGGGGCTAATTCACCCCTCCACTTT

v_call: TRBV6-5
clone_size: .
d_call: .
j_call: TRBJ2-5
cdr3_aa: CASSYSNQAETQYF
cdr3_nt: TGTGCCAGCAGTTACTCGAATCAGGCTGAGACCCAGTACTTC

v_call: TRBV15
clone_size: .
d_call: .
j_call: TRBJ1-4
cdr3_aa: CATSSRGGEKLFF
cdr3_nt: TGTGCCACCAGTTCCCGGGGTGGGGAAAAACTGTTTTTT

v_call: TRBV7-9
clone_size: .
d_call: TRBD1
j_call: TRBJ2-7
cdr3_aa: CASSLVNRGLEQYF
cdr3_nt: TGTGCCAGCAGCTTGGTAAACAGGGGGCTAGAGCAGTACTTC

v_call: TRBV7-9
clone_size: .
d_call: TRBD2
j_call: TRBJ2-1
cdr3_aa: CASSLGEGSYNEQFF
cdr3_nt: TGTGCCAGCAGCTTAGGGGAGGGCTCCTACAATGAGCAGTTCTTC

v_call: TRBV12-3/TRBV12-4
clone_size: .
d_call: .
j_call: TRBJ1-2
cdr3_aa: CASRLTGGYGYTF
cdr3_nt: TGTGCCAGCAGACTGACCGGGGGCTATGGCTACACCTTC

v_call: TRBV29-1
clone_size: .
d_call: TRBD2
j_call: TRBJ2-7
cdr3_aa: CSVEDREVKYF
cdr3_nt: TGCAGCGTTGAAGACCGGGAGGTGAAGTACTTC

v_call: TRBV5-6
clone_size: .
d_call: .
j_call: TRBJ2-6
cdr3_aa: CASSSLISGANVLTF
cdr3_nt: TGTGCCAGCAGCTCCCTAATCTCTGGGGCCAACGTCCTGACTTTC

v_call: TRBV15
clone_size: .
d_call: TRBD1
j_call: TRBJ2-1
cdr3_aa: CATSRGYVGQGRLDEQFF
cdr3_nt: TGTGCCACCAGCAGAGGGTATGTGGGACAGGGGCGGTTGGATGAGCAGTTCTTC

v_call: TRBV5-1
clone_size: .
d_call: TRBD1
j_call: TRBJ1-1
cdr3_aa: CASSLAQGRNTEAFF
cdr3_nt: TGCGCCAGCAGCTTGGCACAGGGGAGGAACACTGAAGCTTTCTTT

v_call: TRBV30
clone_size: few
d_call: TRBD1
j_call: TRBJ1-1
cdr3_aa: CAWSPGTGTGALNTEAFF
cdr3_nt: TGTGCCTGGAGTCCCGGGACCGGGACAGGGGCCCTGAACACTGAAGCTTTCTTT